Reported below is one TCR beta chain. CDR1 and CDR2 from the germline V gene are LNHDA and SQIVND (reference sequence). V lost 5 bases and J lost 2, with 12 bases in between. The CDR3 length is 14 residues. Produced via immunoSEQ multiplex PCR; TCRdb's table is partial and in-frame only. The sample comprises 150,000 to 180,000 clones, over 90% of which are singletons, and 2% to 2.5% rests with the top ten. This specimen comes from a study of control samples from healthy donors and cancer patients. Sequencing was performed on blood. This TCR derives from a man in his fifties or sixties in good health. The gene calls are TRBV19 and TRBJ1-1, with D unresolved. CDR3 DNA: TGTGCCAGTAGTCCCTTCCGTACTAACACTGAAGCTTTCTTT. Protein product: CASSPFRTNTEAFF.